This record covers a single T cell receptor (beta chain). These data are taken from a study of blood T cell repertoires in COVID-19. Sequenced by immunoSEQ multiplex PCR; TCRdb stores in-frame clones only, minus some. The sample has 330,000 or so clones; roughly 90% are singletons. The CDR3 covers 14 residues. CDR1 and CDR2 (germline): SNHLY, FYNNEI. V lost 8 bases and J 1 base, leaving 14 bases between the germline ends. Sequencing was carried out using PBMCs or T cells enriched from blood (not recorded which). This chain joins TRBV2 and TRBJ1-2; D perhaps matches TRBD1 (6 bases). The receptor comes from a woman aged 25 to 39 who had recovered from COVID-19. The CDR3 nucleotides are TGTGCCAGCCAGAGACAGGACGTTAACTATGGCTACACCTTC. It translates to CASQRQDVNYGYTF.